This T cell receptor beta chain was captured in a study of Graves' ophthalmopathy and Graves' hyperthyroidism. The CDR3 loop spans 15 amino acids. The V and J ends lost 4 bases and 7 bases respectively, with 14 bases between them. Germline V lookup: CDR1 KGHSH, CDR2 LQKENI. RNA transcripts provided the template for amplifying TCR beta CDR3 regions. RT-PCR with HTBI primers came first, then second-round multiplex PCR. Via MiXCR, TCRdb re-called the multiplex PCR reads, giving one row per CDR3 protein. The sample includes around 40,000 distinct CDR3 sequences, over 40% of them seen just once. Points on this clonotype: Its specificity is unknown.

Study-level results: Most clonotypes expanded in thyroid above 0.001 frequency were present in blood too.

Material: peripheral blood. The chain joins TRBV18 to TRBJ1-6; D is undetermined. The sequence derives from an adult man with Graves' ophthalmopathy. CDR3 amino acids: CASSQGVLGNSPLHF. Written as DNA, the CDR3 is TGTGCCAGCTCACAGGGTGTGTTGGGGAATTCACCCCTCCACTTT. Filled out from reference TRBV18 and TRBJ1-6, the complete variable domain reads NAGVMQNPRHLVRRRGQEARLRCSPMKGHSHVYWYRQLPEEGLKFMVYLQKENIIDESGMPKERFSAEFPKEGPSILRIQQVVRGDSAAYFCASSQGVLGNSPLHFGNGTRLTVT.